The clone carrying this TCR beta chain appeared many times. This specimen belongs to a study of T cell repertoires in cytomegalovirus infection. TCRdb re-called the reads through MiXCR, storing one row per CDR3 protein. The data show fewer than 350,000 distinct CDR3 sequences, about 17% seen once. This receptor was obtained from a human donor in good health (CMV status not recorded). Some clones in this sample may be carry-over from other donors' samples. The sample taken for sequencing was PBMCs.

CDR3 sequence reads: CASSPHRDNQPQHF. The CDR3, as DNA: TGTGCCAGCAGCCCACACAGGGACAATCAGCCCCAGCATTTT. This rearrangement joins TRBV7-2 to TRBJ1-5, with D possibly TRBD1 on 6 matching bases. Looked up from germline, CDR1 is SGHTA and CDR2 is FQGNSA. V dropped 5 bases and J dropped 3 bases, with 11 bases sitting between them. The CDR3 runs 14 residues.